These 15 T cell receptor beta chains share one sample of origin, sequenced in a study of blood T cells in healthy people across ages. Through a sample-barcoded 5' primer and a J-beta primer mix, a second PCR was run for roughly 7 to 11 cycles. MiXCR, applied by TCRdb to the 5' RACE reads, yields one record per CDR3 protein. The sample has 850,000 to 1,100,000 distinct CDR3 sequences, about two fifths seen once. The sample was blood. The receptors stem from a young man in good health.

The V and J genes are TRBV20-1 and TRBJ1-4; D is perhaps TRBD1 (5 bases). The CDR3 extends over 14 amino acids. Trimming stripped 6 bases from V and 3 bases from J, with 14 bases between. The V gene's germline CDR1 is DFQATT and CDR2 SNEGSKA (reference sequence). The CDR3 sequence is CSADGGSANEKLFF. DNA of the CDR3: TGCAGTGCCGACGGGGGGTCGGCTAATGAAAAACTGTTTTTT.

This chain links TRBV20-1 with TRBJ2-3; a weak D match, TRBD2 (5 bases). CDR3 length: 15 residues. CDR1 and CDR2 (germline): DFQATT, SNEGSKA (reference sequence). Trimming cost V 5 bases and J 2 bases, with 17 bases left between them. The CDR3 region is CSAHSGNGDTDTQYF. The CDR3 DNA sequence: TGCAGTGCTCACAGCGGAAATGGTGACACAGATACGCAGTATTTT.

As to this clonotype: Being one base from a much bigger clone, this may be a read error. This chain uses TRBV10-3 with TRBJ1-2, with D unresolved. V shed 4 bases and J shed 3 bases, with 9 bases lying between them. The CDR3 totals 13 residues. Per germline, CDR1 ENHRY and CDR2 SYGVKD. CDR3 residues: CAISVTSDYGYTF. CDR3 bases: TGTGCCATCAGTGTCACTTCTGACTATGGCTACACCTTC.

This chain joins TRBV27 and TRBJ2-2; D not certain. Germline V gene data show CDR1 as MNHEY and CDR2 as SMNVEV (reference sequence). The CDR3 length is 17 residues. V shed 2 bases and J shed 4 bases, with 17 bases lying between them. The CDR3 loop is CASSLGMGGPITGELFF. CDR3 nucleotide sequence: TGTGCCAGCAGTTTAGGAATGGGTGGCCCAATCACCGGGGAGCTGTTTTTT.

The CDR3 sequence: CASSFGWGSGGSYEQYF. The CDR3 DNA is TGTGCCAGCAGTTTTGGTTGGGGAAGCGGGGGGTCCTACGAGCAGTACTTC. The genes are TRBV28 and TRBJ2-7, with 9 bases matching TRBD2. With 3 bases clipped from V and 1 base from J, the junction kept 10 bases outside the gene matches. Germline-derived CDR1 and CDR2 are MDHEN and SYDVKM. This CDR3 contains 17 residues.

This clonotype was picked up a small number of times. The chain is built from TRBV7-9 and TRBJ2-2; D uncertain. The CDR3 sequence is 13 residues long. V was pared by 5 bases and J by 7 bases, with 11 bases between. The germline gives CDR1 SEHNR, CDR2 FQNEAQ (reference sequence). CDR3 protein: CASSTIFGGELFF. In DNA form, the CDR3 reads TGTGCCAGCAGCACCATTTTTGGCGGGGAGCTGTTTTTT.

The chain carries TRBV9 and TRBJ2-1; D call uncertain. Trimming pared 0 bases from V and 4 bases from J, leaving 11 bases between. Germline CDR1 and CDR2: SGDLS and YYNGEE. The CDR3 contains 15 residues. The CDR3 loop reads CASSVGSSPYNEQFF. CDR3 coding DNA: TGTGCCAGCAGCGTAGGGAGCTCACCTTACAATGAGCAGTTCTTC. Full variable domain (missing parts from reference TRBV9 and TRBJ2-1): DSGVTQTPKHLITATGQRVTLRCSPRSGDLSVYWYQQSLDQGLQFLIQYYNGEERAKGNILERFSAQQFPDLHSELNLSSLELGDSALYFCASSVGSSPYNEQFFGPGTRLTVL.

The sample holds a few counts of this clonotype. The chain couples TRBV6-6 to TRBJ2-1; 9 bases are a match to TRBD1. CDR3 length: 16 amino acids. CDR1 is MNHNY and CDR2 is SVGAGI in the germline V gene (reference sequence). V gave up 6 bases and J gave up 8 bases; unmatched junction bases: 14. CDR3 region: CASRGSVGTGSHEQFF. CDR3 bases: TGTGCCAGCAGAGGGTCCGTCGGGACAGGGTCCCATGAGCAGTTCTTC.

As DNA, the CDR3 is TGTGCCAGCAGCGGAGCTACGACTTCACCCCTCCACTTT. This translates into CASSGATTSPLHF. This chain links TRBV9 with TRBJ1-6; no firm D call. Germline values: CDR1 SGDLS, CDR2 YYNGEE. The V end lost 3 bases, the J end lost 9 bases, and 10 bases lay between the germline ends. The CDR3 consists of 13 residues.

The chain joins TRBV9 to TRBJ2-2; TRBD1 might be the D (5 bases). Looked up from germline, CDR1 is SGDLS and CDR2 is YYNGEE. The CDR3 runs 15 residues. The V end was cut by 0 bases, the J end by 6 bases, with 12 bases between. CDR3 protein: CASSVAGLGPGELFF. The CDR3 coding sequence is TGTGCCAGCAGCGTAGCAGGGTTAGGACCCGGGGAGCTGTTTTTT.

J is TRBJ1-1 and V is TRBV4-2; no clear D. The germline CDR1 and CDR2 sequences are LGHNA and YNFKEQ. Trimming shortened V by 1 base and J by 5 bases, and 5 bases separated the two germline ends. CDR3 length: 12 amino acids. The CDR3 DNA is TGTGCCAGCAGCCAAGCGCGGACTGAAGCTTTCTTT. Translated: CASSQARTEAFF.

The chain links TRBV5-1 to TRBJ2-3, with D perhaps assigned TRBD1 or TRBD2 (5 bases each). V lost 6 bases, J lost 1 base, and 18 bases lay in between. This CDR3 is 16 amino acids long. Germline V gene lookup returns CDR1 SGHRS and CDR2 YFSETQ. CDR3 sequence (DNA): TGCGCCAGCACTACCGAGGAGAGGGGTCGCACAGATACGCAGTATTTT. As protein: CASTTEERGRTDTQYF.

V gene TRBV7-6 combines with J gene TRBJ1-5, with TRBD1 as a possible D gene (6 bases). The CDR3 runs to 16 residues. CDR1 is SGHVS, CDR2 FNYEAQ, per germline. Trimming left V 2 bases short and J 7 bases short, with 18 bases between. The CDR3 loop reads CASSLTGGLRPQPQHF. CDR3 DNA sequence: TGTGCCAGCAGCTTAACGGGGGGGCTTCGACCCCAGCCCCAGCATTTT.

The chain joins TRBV9 to TRBJ2-3; D assignment may be TRBD1 or TRBD2 (5 bases each). V lost 6 bases to trimming and J lost 9 bases, with 17 bases between them. There are 13 residues in the CDR3. The germline gives CDR1 SGDLS, CDR2 YYNGEE. CDR3 region: CASTRGSRETQYF. CDR3 nucleotide sequence: TGTGCCAGCACCCGGGGCTCGAGGGAGACGCAGTATTTT.

This clonotype was found a few times. The chain has TRBV5-1 and TRBJ1-2; TRBD1 aligns across 8 bases. The length of the CDR3 is 17 residues. Germline CDR1 and CDR2: SGHRS and YFSETQ. V was pared by 3 bases and J by 6 bases, with 16 bases of the junction left unmatched. The CDR3 DNA sequence: TGCGCCAGCAGCTCGCGGTGGACAGGGCCGGGTTCCCATGGCTACACCTTC. Translating gives CASSSRWTGPGSHGYTF.